This paragraph covers one T cell receptor (beta chain) sequence. Its target is unknown. These data belong to a study of cytomegalovirus exposure and HLA in healthy donors. For the study at large: Within an early data release were about 85 million unique TCRs drawn from HLA-typed donors. Study-wide results and limits: Researchers reported in a later analysis that a missense DCLRE1C variant was tied to TCR beta V- and J-gene trimming. CMV antigen specificity was confirmed in vitro for a few CMV-associated chains.

The PCR ran on 60 Vbeta and 13 Jbeta primers. The authors' processing: An analysis performed later counted around 80 million unique TCR beta chains (roughly 11 million of them shared). Profiling relied on immunoSEQ multiplex PCR, and the TCRdb table lists in-frame clones only, not all of them. The V and J calls and clone size are taken from that table; D and trimming were inferred from the DNA. The sample lists around 150,000 clones, 75% to 90% occurring once. Germline V CDR1 and CDR2: LNHNV, YYDKDF (reference sequence). J gave up 4 bases and V 6 bases, and 6 bases lay outside the gene matches. The CDR3 length is 14 residues.

V usage is TRBV15 and J usage is TRBJ2-5; TRBD1 agrees at 9 bases. Sequenced material: PBMCs. The TCR sequence derives from a man aged 45-60 years in good health and CMV-seropositive. CDR3 region: CATSLDRGRETQYF. CDR3 bases: TGTGCCACCAGTCTCGACAGGGGGAGAGAGACCCAGTACTTC.